This TCR beta chain was recovered during a study of cytomegalovirus exposure and HLA in healthy donors. Researchers ran the PCR with 60 Vbeta and 13 Jbeta primers. Here immunoSEQ multiplex PCR was the method, and the copy in TCRdb shows in-frame clones only, minus some. The repertoire holds fewer than 150,000 clones, with 60% to 80% as singletons. This CDR3 has 15 residues. The germline gives CDR1 MGHRA, CDR2 YSYEKL. V was shortened by 4 bases and J by 2 bases, with 12 bases between the two germline ends. The sample comprised PBMCs. The rearrangement links TRBV4-1 to TRBJ1-5; D gene ambiguous. The origin of this receptor is a woman between 45 and 60 years old in good health and CMV-seronegative. CDR3 DNA sequence: TGCGCCAGCAGCCCCCCTATGCAGGGCAATCAGCCCCAGCATTTT. Amino acid sequence: CASSPPMQGNQPQHF.